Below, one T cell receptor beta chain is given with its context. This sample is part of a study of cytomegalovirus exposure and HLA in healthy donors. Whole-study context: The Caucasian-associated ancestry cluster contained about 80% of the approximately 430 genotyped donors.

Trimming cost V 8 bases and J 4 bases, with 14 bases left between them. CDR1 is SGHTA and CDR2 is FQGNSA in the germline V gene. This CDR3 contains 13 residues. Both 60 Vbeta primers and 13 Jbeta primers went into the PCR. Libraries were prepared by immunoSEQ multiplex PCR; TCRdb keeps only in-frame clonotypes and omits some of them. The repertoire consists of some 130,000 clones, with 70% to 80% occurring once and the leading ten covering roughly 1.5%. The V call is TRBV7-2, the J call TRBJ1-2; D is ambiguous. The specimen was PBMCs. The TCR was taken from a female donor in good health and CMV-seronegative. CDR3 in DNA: TGTGCCAGCGCCCGGGCCGGAGGCTATGGCTACACCTTC. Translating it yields CASARAGGYGYTF. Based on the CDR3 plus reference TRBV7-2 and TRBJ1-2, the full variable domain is GAGVSQSPSNKVTEKGKDVELRCDPISGHTALYWYRQSLGQGLEFLIYFQGNSAPDKSGLPSDRFSAERTGGSVSTLTIQRTQQEDSAVYLCASARAGGYGYTFGSGTRLTVV.